This T cell receptor beta chain originates from a study of immune cell composition in non-small cell lung cancer. Looking at the study overall: Lung adenocarcinoma or squamous carcinoma made up most tumours. Overall study results and limits: 75% of squamous and roughly 34% of adenocarcinoma cases had tumour-associated clones >0.5%.

As for this clone: The antigen remains unidentified. A junction boundary mismatches the germline segment, possibly from a read error.

The normal lung sample lay at least 3 cm, and maximally far, from the tumour. Profiled with immunoSEQ multiplex PCR; TCRdb holds only in-frame clones, not every one. Counted here are 4,500 to 6,000 clones, around 77% occurring once; the ten biggest clones make up 14%. The TCR was taken from a human donor with non-small cell lung cancer. The sample consisted of non-adjacent lung tissue.

The CDR3 nucleotides read TGTGCCAGCAGATTAGCGGGGGGACAAGAGACCCAGTACTTC. It translates to CASRLAGGQETQYF. The V and J genes are TRBV7-2 and TRBJ2-5, with 10 nucleotides matching TRBD2. This CDR3 has 14 amino acids. The germline V gene encodes CDR1 SGHTA and CDR2 FQGNSA.